The subject of this entry is one TCR beta chain. The antigen is not known. Each replicate PCR on the sorted subsets used around 200 ng DNA (around 30,000 T cell genomes). This table comes from immunoSEQ multiplex PCR, and its TCRdb copy is limited to in-frame clones, with some not included. This table has about 380,000 clones, about 96% appearing once. The data belong to a study of shared clonotypes between healthy human individuals. At the level of the study: Serving as donors were a couple of women and three men, whose ages spanned 18 to 49. Study-level points and caveats: Naive subsets generally exceeded memory subsets in estimated richness. Non-shared clonotypes displayed generation probabilities falling below those of clonotypes present in all four donors.

This clonotype originated in a man aged 25 to 45 in good health. The sample comprised memory CD8+ T cells sorted from blood. Stated subset: CD45RO+ cells pooled with CCR7-negative TemRA cells.

CDR3 sequence (DNA): TGTGCCAGCAGTCATTTTAGCGGGAGGGTCTACAATGAGCAGTTCTTC. Translating gives CASSHFSGRVYNEQFF. The V and J genes are TRBV14 and TRBJ2-1; 11 bases align to TRBD2. Trimming at V came to 6 bases and at J to 3 bases, leaving 7 bases not matched to a gene. Germline-derived CDR1 and CDR2 are SGHDN and FVKESK. CDR3 length equals 16 residues.